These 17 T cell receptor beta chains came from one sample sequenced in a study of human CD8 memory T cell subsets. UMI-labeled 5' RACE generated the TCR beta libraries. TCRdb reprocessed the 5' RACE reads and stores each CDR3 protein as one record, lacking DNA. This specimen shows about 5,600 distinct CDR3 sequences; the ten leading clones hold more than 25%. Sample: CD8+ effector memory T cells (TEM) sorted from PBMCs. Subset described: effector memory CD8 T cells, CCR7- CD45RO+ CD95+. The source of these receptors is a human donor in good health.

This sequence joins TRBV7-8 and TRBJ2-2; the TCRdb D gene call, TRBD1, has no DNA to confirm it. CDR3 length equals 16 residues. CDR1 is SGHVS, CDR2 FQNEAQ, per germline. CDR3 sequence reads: CASSLAYRGLDGELFF.

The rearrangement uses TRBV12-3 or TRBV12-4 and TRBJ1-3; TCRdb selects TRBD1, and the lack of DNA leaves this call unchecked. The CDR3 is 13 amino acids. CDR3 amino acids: CASSRDSGNTIYF.

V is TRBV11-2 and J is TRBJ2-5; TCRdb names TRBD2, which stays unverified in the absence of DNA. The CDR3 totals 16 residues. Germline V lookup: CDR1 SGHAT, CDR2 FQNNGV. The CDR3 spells CASSLVGSGGLETQYF.

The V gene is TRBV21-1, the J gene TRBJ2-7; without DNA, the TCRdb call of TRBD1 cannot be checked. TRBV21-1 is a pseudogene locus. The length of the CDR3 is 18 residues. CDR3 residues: CASTPGGTGSIFVYEQYF.

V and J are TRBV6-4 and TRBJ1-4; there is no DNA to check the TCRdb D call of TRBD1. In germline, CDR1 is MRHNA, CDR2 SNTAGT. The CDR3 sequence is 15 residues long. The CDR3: CASSRTADGTEKLFF.

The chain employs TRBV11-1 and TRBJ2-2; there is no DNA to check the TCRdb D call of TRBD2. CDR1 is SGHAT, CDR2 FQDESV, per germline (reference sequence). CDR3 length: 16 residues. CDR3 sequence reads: CASSNGPGEDTGELFF.

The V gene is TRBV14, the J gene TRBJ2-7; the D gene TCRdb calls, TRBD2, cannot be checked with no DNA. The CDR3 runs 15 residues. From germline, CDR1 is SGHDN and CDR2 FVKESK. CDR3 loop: CASSQDPEGTYEQYF.

The CDR3 is CASSSPDREENTQYF. This chain links TRBV28 with TRBJ2-5; the D call from TCRdb, TRBD1, cannot be confirmed without DNA. CDR3 length: 15 amino acids. Germline CDR1 and CDR2: MDHEN and SYDVKM.

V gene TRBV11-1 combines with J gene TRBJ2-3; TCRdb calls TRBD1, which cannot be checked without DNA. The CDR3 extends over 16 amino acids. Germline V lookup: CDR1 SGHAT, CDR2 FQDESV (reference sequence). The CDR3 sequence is CASSLVGQGSADTQYF.

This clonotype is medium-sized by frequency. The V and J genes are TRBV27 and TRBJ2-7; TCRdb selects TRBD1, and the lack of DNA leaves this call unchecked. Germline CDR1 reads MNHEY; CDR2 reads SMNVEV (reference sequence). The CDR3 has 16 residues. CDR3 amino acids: CASSYRGALSGYEQYF.

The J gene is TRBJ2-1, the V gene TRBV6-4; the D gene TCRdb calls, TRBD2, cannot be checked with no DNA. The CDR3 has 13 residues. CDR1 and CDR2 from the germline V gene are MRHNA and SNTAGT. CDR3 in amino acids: CASSGGLHNEQFF.

This CDR3 reads CASSLSSQKEQFF. The genes are TRBV7-8 and TRBJ2-1. CDR3 length: 13 residues. From germline, CDR1 is SGHVS and CDR2 FQNEAQ.

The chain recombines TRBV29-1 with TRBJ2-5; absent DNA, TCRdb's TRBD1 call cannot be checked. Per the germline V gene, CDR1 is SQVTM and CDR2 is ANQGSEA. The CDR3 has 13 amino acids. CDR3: CSVEQGVEETQYF. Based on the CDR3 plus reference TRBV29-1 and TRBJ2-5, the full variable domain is SAVISQKPSRDICQRGTSLTIQCQVDSQVTMMFWYRQQPGQSLTLIATANQGSEATYESGFVIDKFPISRPNLTFSTLTVSNMSPEDSSIYLCSVEQGVEETQYFGPGTRLLVL.

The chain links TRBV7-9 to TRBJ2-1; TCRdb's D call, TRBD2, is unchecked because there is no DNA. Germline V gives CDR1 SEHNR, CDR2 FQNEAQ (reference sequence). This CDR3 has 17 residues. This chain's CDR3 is CASSLDSQLAGVVEQFF.

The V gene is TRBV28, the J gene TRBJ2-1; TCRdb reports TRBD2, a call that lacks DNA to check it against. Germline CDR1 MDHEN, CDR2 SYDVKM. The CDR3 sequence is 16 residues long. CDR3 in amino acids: CASSLSSVLVFNEQFF.

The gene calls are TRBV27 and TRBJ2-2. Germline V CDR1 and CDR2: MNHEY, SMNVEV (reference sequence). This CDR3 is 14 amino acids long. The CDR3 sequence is CASSLGSSAGELFF.

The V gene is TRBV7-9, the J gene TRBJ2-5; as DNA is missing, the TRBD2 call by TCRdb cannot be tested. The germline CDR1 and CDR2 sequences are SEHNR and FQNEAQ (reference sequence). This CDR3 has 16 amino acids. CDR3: CASSLVGREYKRPQYF.